The rows below give T cell receptor beta chains drawn from one sample of a study of blood T cell repertoires in COVID-19. Assay used: immunoSEQ multiplex PCR; TCRdb lists only in-frame clones, some missing. The sample includes about 150,000 clones, 81% seen only once; the top ten take approximately 8.4%. The specimen was peripheral blood. The receptor set was obtained from a human donor with acute or convalescent COVID-19. The donor label of this sample is uncertain. Each CDR3 is given with its conserved first and last residue. Each record gives: V gene, clone size, J gene, D gene, CDR3 DNA, CDR3 protein. A D gene is named only where the DNA matches it firmly. Where a row states a size, it is once, few, many or the class of an expanded clone; other rows omit it.

>TRBV11-2|-|TRBJ2-5|TRBD2
TGTGCCAGCAGCTCCCTACTAGCGGGGGGGCTGGAGACCCAGTACTTC
CASSSLLAGGLETQYF
>TRBV21-1|-|TRBJ1-1|-
TGTGCCAGCAGCCCCCGGACAGGTTCGAACACTGAAGCTTTCTTT
CASSPRTGSNTEAFF
>TRBV27|-|TRBJ1-6|-
TGTGCCAGCAGTTGGAAGGGGACAAGTTCACCCCTCCACTTT
CASSWKGTSSPLHF
>TRBV14|once|TRBJ2-1|-
TGTGCCAGCAGCCCACGACAGTACAATGAGCAGTTCTTC
CASSPRQYNEQFF
>TRBV9|once|TRBJ2-3|TRBD2
TGTGCCAGCAGCGCAGCGGGGCGGGGCACAGATACGCAGTATTTT
CASSAAGRGTDTQYF
>TRBV24-1|-|TRBJ2-3|-
TGTGCCACCAGTCTTGGGAGTAGCACAGATACGCAGTATTTT
CATSLGSSTDTQYF
>TRBV12-3/TRBV12-4|-|TRBJ1-1|-
TGTGCCAGCAGTTTGGGGGACGCCGGGGGAGCTTTCTTT
CASSLGDAGGAFF
>TRBV16|-|TRBJ1-1|TRBD1
TGTGCCAGCAGCCCTGACAGGGAGGATTTCTTT
CASSPDREDFF
>TRBV10-3|-|TRBJ1-2|TRBD1
TGTGCCATCAGTGCCGTAACAGGGGGCTTCAACTATGGCTACACCTTC
CAISAVTGGFNYGYTF
>TRBV19|once|TRBJ1-5|-
TGTGCCAGTAGTACGAGGGAAGCAAGCAATCAGCCCCAGCATTTT
CASSTREASNQPQHF
>TRBV6-5|-|TRBJ1-2|-
TGTGCCAGCTCGGAGGGCCCCTATGGCTACACCTTC
CASSEGPYGYTF
>TRBV12-3/TRBV12-4|-|TRBJ2-7|-
TGTGCCAGCAGTCCCGGGTCCTACGAGCAGTACTTC
CASSPGSYEQYF
>TRBV6-5|-|TRBJ1-2|TRBD1
TGTGCCAGCAGGGGGACAGGGGGCTCCTATGGCTACACCTTC
CASRGTGGSYGYTF
>TRBV7-6|-|TRBJ1-1|TRBD1
TGTGCCAGCAGCTTAGCTAAAGGACAGGGAAGCACTGAAGCTTTCTTT
CASSLAKGQGSTEAFF
>TRBV7-9|-|TRBJ1-6|TRBD1
TGTGCCAGCAGCATGGGGACAGCCCAGAATAATTCACCCCTCCACTTT
CASSMGTAQNNSPLHF
>TRBV27|once|TRBJ1-1|-
TGTGCCAGCAGTTTGGATCAGGGGAAGACTGAAGCTTTCTTT
CASSLDQGKTEAFF
>TRBV5-1|-|TRBJ1-2|TRBD1
TGCGCCAGCAGCCGGGCGGGACAGGGGGCTATTAGTGTTGGCTACACCTTC
CASSRAGQGAISVGYTF
>TRBV19|-|TRBJ1-2|TRBD1
TGTGCCAGTAGTAACCTCCCCAGGGGGGACAACTATGGCTACACCTTC
CASSNLPRGDNYGYTF
>TRBV5-4|few|TRBJ1-2|-
TGTGCCAGCAGCTACGCTGCTAATAGTATCTATGGCTACACCTTC
CASSYAANSIYGYTF
>TRBV27|-|TRBJ2-7|TRBD1
TGTGCCAGCAGTTTTGGAAAGGGGGCACACGAGCAGTACTTC
CASSFGKGAHEQYF